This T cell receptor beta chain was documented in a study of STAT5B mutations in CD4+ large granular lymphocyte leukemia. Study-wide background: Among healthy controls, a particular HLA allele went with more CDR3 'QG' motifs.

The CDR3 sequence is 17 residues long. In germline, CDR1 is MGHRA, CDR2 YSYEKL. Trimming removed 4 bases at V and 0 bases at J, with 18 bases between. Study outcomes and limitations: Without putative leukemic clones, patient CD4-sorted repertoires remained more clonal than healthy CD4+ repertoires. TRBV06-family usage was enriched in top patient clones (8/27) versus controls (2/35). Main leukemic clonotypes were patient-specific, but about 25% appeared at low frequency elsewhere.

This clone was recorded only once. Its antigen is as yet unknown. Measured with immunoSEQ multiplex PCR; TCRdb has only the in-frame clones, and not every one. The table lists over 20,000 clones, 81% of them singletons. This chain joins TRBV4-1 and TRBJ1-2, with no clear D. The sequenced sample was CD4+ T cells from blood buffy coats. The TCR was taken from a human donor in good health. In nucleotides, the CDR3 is TGCGCCAGCAGCCGGTCGGAGTCGGCAGCCGCTAACTATGGCTACACCTTC. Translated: CASSRSESAAANYGYTF.